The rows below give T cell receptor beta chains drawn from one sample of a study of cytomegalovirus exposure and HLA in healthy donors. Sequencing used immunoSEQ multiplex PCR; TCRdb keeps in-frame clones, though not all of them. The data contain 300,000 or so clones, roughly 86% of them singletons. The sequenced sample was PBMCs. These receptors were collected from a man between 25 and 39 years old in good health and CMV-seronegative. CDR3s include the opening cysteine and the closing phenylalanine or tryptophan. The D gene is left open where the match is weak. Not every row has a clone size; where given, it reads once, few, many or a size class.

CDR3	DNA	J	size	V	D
CASSIGGTSSPLHF	TGTGCCAGTAGTATTGGGGGGACGAGCTCACCCCTCCACTTT	TRBJ1-6	once	TRBV19	NA
CASSDRVEEKLFF	TGTGCCAGTAGTGACAGGGTCGAGGAAAAACTGTTTTTT	TRBJ1-4	NA	TRBV19	TRBD1
CATSRGFNEKLFF	TGTGCCACGTCAAGAGGGTTTAATGAAAAACTGTTTTTT	TRBJ1-4	NA	TRBV11-2	NA
CASSPPAGGPRTDTQYF	TGTGCCAGCAGCCCCCCGGCAGGGGGCCCACGCACAGATACGCAGTATTTT	TRBJ2-3	NA	TRBV7-9	TRBD1
CASSDIGQKRAFF	TGTGCCAGCAGTGACATTGGTCAAAAGCGGGCTTTCTTT	TRBJ1-1	NA	TRBV6-5	NA
CASSLERGRLYTEAFF	TGCGCCAGCAGCCTCGAGAGGGGGCGGTTGTACACTGAAGCTTTCTTT	TRBJ1-1	NA	TRBV4-1	TRBD1
CASSRKARGQGNSPLHF	TGCGCCAGCAGTCGAAAGGCGCGAGGACAGGGGAATTCACCCCTCCACTTT	TRBJ1-6	NA	TRBV4-3	TRBD1
CASSSIRDKATDTQYF	TGCGCCAGCAGCTCCATTCGGGACAAGGCCACAGATACGCAGTATTTT	TRBJ2-3	once	TRBV5-1	NA
CASSSPGLRNQPQHF	TGTGCCAGCAGCTCTCCGGGACTGCGCAATCAGCCCCAGCATTTT	TRBJ1-5	once	TRBV5-8	NA
CASTLDRRDTEAFF	TGTGCCAGCACCTTGGACAGGAGGGACACTGAAGCTTTCTTT	TRBJ1-1	NA	TRBV6-5	TRBD1
CASSQGTVGYTIYF	TGCGCCAGCAGCCAAGGGACTGTTGGATACACCATATATTTT	TRBJ1-3	NA	TRBV4-1	NA
CASSPTLTGGPTTNEKLFF	TGTGCCAGCTCACCAACCCTCACAGGGGGCCCCACAACTAATGAAAAACTGTTTTTT	TRBJ1-4	NA	TRBV18	TRBD1
CASSQAGSYEQYF	TGCGCCAGCAGCCAAGCAGGGTCCTACGAGCAGTACTTC	TRBJ2-7	NA	TRBV4-3	NA
CASSQWTVDEDYGYTF	TGCGCCAGCAGTCAATGGACAGTGGACGAGGACTATGGCTACACCTTC	TRBJ1-2	NA	TRBV23-1	NA
CASSLEAGTGANVLTF	TGTGCCAGCAGCTTAGAAGCGGGAACCGGGGCCAACGTCCTGACTTTC	TRBJ2-6	NA	TRBV7-2	TRBD2
CASSLEGISGNTIYF	TGTGCCAGCAGCTTAGAGGGGATCTCTGGAAACACCATATATTTT	TRBJ1-3	once	TRBV7-2	NA
CASSLRTAQGYTDTQYF	TGCGCCAGCAGCTTGCGGACTGCCCAGGGGTACACAGATACGCAGTATTTT	TRBJ2-3	NA	TRBV5-1	NA
CASSYSGGGQPQHF	TGTGCCAGCAGTTATTCTGGGGGGGGGCAGCCCCAGCATTTT	TRBJ1-5	NA	TRBV6-5	NA
CASRVTGSGGYTF	TGTGCCAGCAGGGTCACAGGGTCGGGAGGCTACACCTTC	TRBJ1-2	NA	TRBV6-4	NA
CASGSGTIYEQYF	TGTGCTAGTGGTTCTGGTACAATCTACGAGCAGTACTTC	TRBJ2-7	NA	TRBV12-5	NA
CASSARRASGSETQYF	TGTGCCAGCAGTGCCCGGAGGGCCTCGGGATCGGAGACCCAGTACTTC	TRBJ2-5	NA	TRBV25-1	NA
CASSLFGATNEKLFF	TGTGCCAGCAGTTTATTCGGGGCAACTAATGAAAAACTGTTTTTT	TRBJ1-4	NA	TRBV27	NA
CASSPPGGRFYEQYF	TGCGCCAGCAGCCCCCCGGGGGGGAGATTTTACGAGCAGTACTTC	TRBJ2-7	NA	TRBV5-1	TRBD2
CANRLAGGLQGSDTQYF	TGTGCCAACCGACTAGCGGGGGGGCTCCAAGGCTCAGATACGCAGTATTTT	TRBJ2-3	NA	TRBV2	TRBD2
CASGSVGAPEGYTF	TGTGCTAGTGGTTCGGTAGGGGCCCCAGAGGGCTACACCTTC	TRBJ1-2	NA	TRBV12-5	NA
CASRRTGGNQPQHF	TGTGCCAGCAGAAGGACAGGGGGAAATCAGCCCCAGCATTTT	TRBJ1-5	NA	TRBV6-5	TRBD1
CASSWDRGVSNQPQHF	TGTGCCAGCAGTTGGGACAGGGGAGTGAGCAATCAGCCCCAGCATTTT	TRBJ1-5	NA	TRBV28	TRBD1
CASSALTEKIDTQYF	TGCGCCAGCAGTGCCCTCACAGAAAAAATAGATACGCAGTATTTT	TRBJ2-3	NA	TRBV10-1	NA
CASSQARTGMGKLFF	TGTGCCAGCAGCCAGGCGAGGACAGGGATGGGAAAACTGTTTTTT	TRBJ1-4	NA	TRBV21-1	NA
CASSLGQGALGYTF	TGTGCCAGCAGCCTCGGACAGGGGGCTTTGGGCTACACCTTC	TRBJ1-2	NA	TRBV5-8	TRBD1
CASSLGHRGLGQPQHF	TGTGCCAGCAGCTTAGGTCACAGGGGGCTCGGTCAGCCCCAGCATTTT	TRBJ1-5	NA	TRBV7-6	TRBD1
CASSLVPAGGAKTQYF	TGTGCCAGCAGCTTAGTCCCAGCGGGGGGCGCGAAGACCCAGTACTTC	TRBJ2-5	NA	TRBV7-2	TRBD2